A selection of T cell receptor beta chains follows, all from one sample in a study of response to subunit inactivated influenza vaccine. One entry per CDR3 protein results from TCRdb running MiXCR on the RT-PCR reads. The table has 500,000 or so distinct CDR3 sequences, roughly 11% seen once. The sample was PBMCs from blood, taken roughly 48 days after vaccination. These receptors all come from a man aged 50 or older who received an inactivated influenza vaccine. The CDR3 runs from the conserved cysteine through the conserved F or W. A D gene is named only where the DNA matches it firmly. Clone sizes are given selectively: once, few, many, or a class where the clone is expanded.

CDR3 protein | CDR3 DNA | CDR3 length | clone size | V gene | D gene | J gene
CASSWRQGGNQPQHF | TGTGCCAGCAGCTGGAGACAGGGAGGAAATCAGCCCCAGCATTTT | 15 | many | TRBV7-2 | TRBD1 | TRBJ1-5
CASRGGQDYEQYF | TGTGCCAGCAGGGGTGGACAGGACTACGAGCAGTACTTC | 13 | - | TRBV2 | TRBD1 | TRBJ2-7
CASRTGTGNGYTF | TGTGCCAGCAGAACCGGGACAGGGAACGGCTACACCTTC | 13 | few | TRBV6-6 | TRBD1 | TRBJ1-2
CASSLVEDTQYF | TGTGCCAGCAGCTTAGTTGAGGATACGCAGTATTTT | 12 | many | TRBV7-2 | - | TRBJ2-3
CASSLSDPKTQYF | TGTGCCAGCAGCTTATCCGATCCCAAGACCCAGTACTTC | 13 | - | TRBV7-9 | - | TRBJ2-5
CASSFVTDGETQYF | TGTGCCAGCAGCTTCGTTACGGACGGGGAGACCCAGTACTTC | 14 | - | TRBV5-5 | - | TRBJ2-5
CSVVAGYNEQFF | TGCAGCGTTGTGGCGGGTTACAATGAGCAGTTCTTC | 12 | few | TRBV29-1 | - | TRBJ2-1
CASSLLSDGGAFF | TGTGCCAGCAGCCTACTATCAGACGGAGGAGCTTTCTTT | 13 | few | TRBV7-8 | - | TRBJ1-1
CSARVGGTDIQYF | TGCAGTGCTAGAGTGGGGGGAACAGACATTCAGTACTTC | 13 | - | TRBV20-1 | - | TRBJ2-4
CASSLESSSSYEQYF | TGCGCCAGCAGCTTGGAATCCTCGAGCTCCTACGAGCAGTACTTC | 15 | few | TRBV5-1 | - | TRBJ2-7
CASSYRAEQYF | TGTGCCAGCAGTTACCGGGCCGAGCAGTACTTC | 11 | many | TRBV6-5 | - | TRBJ2-7
CASSARRASGTDTQYF | TGTGCCAGCAGTGCACGCAGGGCTAGCGGGACAGATACGCAGTATTTT | 16 | few | TRBV27 | TRBD2 | TRBJ2-3
CSVEGGPTNEQFF | TGCAGCGTTGAAGGGGGACCAACTAATGAGCAGTTCTTC | 13 | few | TRBV29-1 | - | TRBJ2-1
CAIRGGATGELFF | TGTGCCATCAGGGGGGGGGCCACCGGGGAGCTGTTTTTT | 13 | - | TRBV10-3 | - | TRBJ2-2
CASSVASLAGTNTGELFF | TGTGCCAGCAGCGTAGCGTCACTAGCGGGGACGAACACCGGGGAGCTGTTTTTT | 18 | - | TRBV9 | TRBD2 | TRBJ2-2
CASSNGGPQGETQYF | TGTGCCAGCAGCAACGGGGGGCCGCAGGGCGAGACCCAGTACTTC | 15 | - | TRBV7-2 | - | TRBJ2-5
CAWRAGGIYEQYF | TGTGCCTGGAGGGCCGGGGGAATCTACGAGCAGTACTTC | 13 | few | TRBV30 | - | TRBJ2-7
CASSSFDRYTEAFF | TGTGCCAGCAGCTCCTTCGACAGATACACTGAAGCTTTCTTT | 14 | - | TRBV9 | - | TRBJ1-1
CASRELGNYGYTF | TGTGCCAGCAGAGAGCTGGGGAACTATGGCTACACCTTC | 13 | - | TRBV6-2/TRBV6-3 | - | TRBJ1-2